This TCR beta chain came from a study of metastatic and nonmetastatic thyroid tumors. With MiXCR, TCRdb reprocessed the PCR reads. The table lists roughly 50,000 clones, roughly a fifth of them singletons, with around 3.8% in the top ten. No treatment of any kind had been given to any patient before thyroid surgery. Germline CDR1 KGHSH, CDR2 LQKENI. V lost 2 bases and J 3 bases, leaving 8 bases between the germline ends. CDR3 length: 13 amino acids. The sample holds many counts of this clone. Input material: blood. This TCR derives from a male donor with papillary thyroid cancer or a benign thyroid nodule (not recorded which). Some clones in this sample may be carry-over from other donors' samples. This sequence joins TRBV18 and TRBJ2-7, with D possibly being TRBD2 (5 bases). CDR3 protein: CASSPGADYEQYF. In DNA, the CDR3 is TGTGCCAGCTCACCAGGAGCGGACTACGAGCAGTACTTC.